The next 20 T cell receptor beta chains were all read from a single sample in a study of shared clonotypes between healthy human individuals. The assay was immunoSEQ multiplex PCR, and TCRdb's table has in-frame clones only and misses some. The sample has approximately 640,000 clones, about two thirds seen once. The sample was memory CD4+ T cells sorted from blood. The subset: CD45RA-negative fraction. The receptors originated from a woman younger than 45 in good health.

This chain connects TRBV4-2 to TRBJ2-3; D is unresolved. The CDR3 sequence is 16 residues long. With 3 bases removed from V and 2 bases from J, the gap between germline ends came to 15 bases. In germline, CDR1 is LGHNA, CDR2 YNFKEQ. CDR3: CASSQELLGITDTQYF. In DNA, the CDR3 is TGTGCCAGCAGCCAGGAGTTGCTGGGGATCACAGATACGCAGTATTTT.

The table lists this clone with a few counts. The J gene is TRBJ2-2, the V gene TRBV7-2; 10 bases agree with TRBD2. CDR1 SGHTA and CDR2 FQGNSA come from the germline V gene. The CDR3 loop spans 18 amino acids. The junction had 11 bases not matched to a gene; V was cut back by 5 bases and J by 2 bases. DNA of the CDR3: TGTGCCAGCAGCCCCGGACTAGCGGCCGTGATAAACACCGGGGAGCTGTTTTTT. It is translated as CASSPGLAAVINTGELFF.

This clone came up a few times. The rearrangement uses TRBV5-1 and TRBJ1-1; possible D gene TRBD1, 5 bases. Germline V gene data show CDR1 as SGHRS and CDR2 as YFSETQ. Trimming left V 0 bases short and J 10 bases short, with 13 bases between. The CDR3 totals 13 residues. Written as DNA, the CDR3 is TGCGCCAGCAGCTTGGACAGGCCCCAAGGAGCTTTCTTT. Translation gives CASSLDRPQGAFF. Using reference TRBV5-1 and TRBJ1-1 for the parts outside the CDR3, the full variable domain is KAGVTQTPRYLIKTRGQQVTLSCSPISGHRSVSWYQQTPGQGLQFLFEYFSETQRNKGNFPGRFSGRQFSNSRSEMNVSTLELGDSALYLCASSLDRPQGAFFGQGTRLTVV.

Details on this clone: The same CDR3 also results from other DNA sequences found in this sample. The gene calls are TRBV7-2 and TRBJ1-1; D may be TRBD1 (5 bases). This CDR3 contains 13 residues. The V gene's germline CDR1 is SGHTA and CDR2 FQGNSA. The ends were cut back, 4 bases at V and 5 bases at J, with 11 bases in the middle. In nucleotides, the CDR3 is TGTGCCAGCAGCTCCCAGGGAGATACTGAAGCTTTCTTT. Translated, it gives CASSSQGDTEAFF.

The sample holds one count of this clone. V and J are TRBV5-1 and TRBJ1-1; a weak D match, TRBD1 (5 bases). CDR3 length: 14 amino acids. V was trimmed by 4 bases and J by 11 bases, leaving 21 bases between them. The V gene's germline CDR1 is SGHRS and CDR2 YFSETQ. The CDR3: CASSLPGAGLEAFF. The CDR3 nucleotides read TGCGCCAGCAGCCTACCCGGGGCAGGCCTCGAGGCTTTCTTT. Using reference TRBV5-1 and TRBJ1-1 for the parts outside the CDR3, the full variable domain is KAGVTQTPRYLIKTRGQQVTLSCSPISGHRSVSWYQQTPGQGLQFLFEYFSETQRNKGNFPGRFSGRQFSNSRSEMNVSTLELGDSALYLCASSLPGAGLEAFFGQGTRLTVV.

The V gene is TRBV27, the J gene TRBJ2-3; D uncertain. V lost 5 bases to trimming and J lost 6 bases, with 21 bases between them. The CDR3 loop spans 16 amino acids. Germline assignment: CDR1 MNHEY and CDR2 SMNVEV (reference sequence). Here the CDR3 DNA reads TGTGCCAGCAGTCCCGGACCTAGTTGGATCCGGGATACGCAGTATTTT. Protein product: CASSPGPSWIRDTQYF.

The rearrangement joins TRBV14 to TRBJ2-3, with 7 bases matching TRBD2. CDR1 is SGHDN, CDR2 FVKESK, per germline. V gave up 3 bases and J gave up 2 bases; unmatched junction bases: 17. The CDR3 length is 19 residues. In DNA, the CDR3 is TGTGCCAGCAGCCACCTCCTCAAGCCCCTAGCGGAGCTCACAGATACGCAGTATTTT. It translates to CASSHLLKPLAELTDTQYF. Together with reference TRBV14 and TRBJ2-3, the CDR3 gives the full variable domain: EAGVTQFPSHSVIEKGQTVTLRCDPISGHDNLYWYRRVMGKEIKFLLHFVKESKQDESGMPNNRFLAERTGGTYSTLKVQPAELEDSGVYFCASSHLLKPLAELTDTQYFGPGTRLTVL.

This clone was seen once. J is TRBJ2-1 and V is TRBV18; possible D gene TRBD1, 7 bases. V was clipped by 4 bases and J by 10 bases, with 23 bases between them. This CDR3 contains 16 residues. Germline V gene sequence: CDR1 KGHSH, CDR2 LQKENI. In DNA form, the CDR3 reads TGTGCCAGCTCACAGGGGGCTGGTGACGTAGGAGGGGAGCAGTTCTTC. Translated, it gives CASSQGAGDVGGEQFF.

This clone was picked up a small number of times. Compared with germline, one end of the junction differs, possibly owing to a read error. This chain links TRBV20-1 with TRBJ1-5; D uncertain. The CDR3 spans 11 residues. The germline V gene encodes CDR1 DFQATT and CDR2 SNEGSKA (reference sequence). CDR3 DNA sequence: TGCAGTGCATTCGAAGCTCAGGCCCAGCATTTT. Translated: CSAFEAQAQHF.

This clone was seen only a few times. V gene TRBV27 combines with J gene TRBJ2-7, with TRBD2 as a possible D gene (7 bases). V shed 10 bases and J shed 0 bases, with 16 bases lying between them. The CDR3 sequence is 14 residues long. Germline lookup yields CDR1 MNHEY and CDR2 SMNVEV (reference sequence). In DNA, the CDR3 is TGTGCCACCGTCGGGGGGCCAAGCTCCTACGAGCAGTACTTC. Translation: CATVGGPSSYEQYF.

The V and J genes are TRBV28 and TRBJ1-4; D may be TRBD1 (6 bases). Germline V gives CDR1 MDHEN, CDR2 SYDVKM. The length of the CDR3 is 14 residues. The germline V and J ends were trimmed by 1 base and 8 bases, with 11 bases remaining between them. The CDR3, as DNA: TGTGCCAGCAGTTTATTGGACGGGACAGAAAAACTGTTTTTT. Its translation: CASSLLDGTEKLFF.

The chain is built from TRBV18 and TRBJ1-1; D is ambiguous. The ends were cut back, 3 bases at V and 8 bases at J, with 16 bases in the middle. From germline, CDR1 is KGHSH and CDR2 LQKENI. This CDR3 is built from 14 residues. The CDR3 sequence: CASSPQANPPEAFF. The CDR3 DNA follows: TGTGCCAGCTCACCCCAAGCGAATCCTCCGGAAGCTTTCTTT.

V is TRBV6-6 and J is TRBJ1-1, with D perhaps matching TRBD1 (6 bases). Trimming left V 5 bases short and J 5 bases short, with 15 bases between. The length of the CDR3 is 14 residues. Germline V CDR1 and CDR2: MNHNY, SVGAGI (reference sequence). The CDR3 loop is CASSRGQRGTEAFF. CDR3 coding DNA: TGTGCCAGCAGTCGTGGACAGAGGGGGACTGAAGCTTTCTTT.

This chain joins TRBV10-3 and TRBJ1-2, with a weak D call TRBD1 (6 bases). Germline V lookup: CDR1 ENHRY, CDR2 SYGVKD. V gave up 4 bases and J gave up 0 bases, with 12 bases separating them. The CDR3 length is 15 residues. CDR3: CAISVRTETNYGYTF. The CDR3 bases are TGTGCCATCAGTGTCCGGACAGAGACTAACTATGGCTACACCTTC.

This clone was seen a handful of times. The rearrangement joins TRBV2 to TRBJ1-4; maybe TRBD1 (6 bases). Germline V CDR1 and CDR2: SNHLY, FYNNEI. Trimming removed 6 bases at V and 8 bases at J, with 13 bases between. The CDR3 totals 13 residues. The CDR3 nucleotides are TGTGCCAGCAGAACAGGGATATGGGAAAAACTGTTTTTT. Protein product: CASRTGIWEKLFF.

The chain is built from TRBV5-1 and TRBJ2-2; D is ambiguous. Between the trimmed V and J ends, which lost 3 bases and 4 bases, there was a span of 13 bases. CDR3 length: 15 amino acids. CDR1 and CDR2 from the germline V gene are SGHRS and YFSETQ. CDR3 loop: CASSWLGSFTGELFF. The CDR3 coding sequence is TGCGCCAGCAGCTGGCTCGGGTCGTTCACCGGGGAGCTGTTTTTT.

The chain employs TRBV7-9 and TRBJ1-1; no definite D call. Germline values: CDR1 SEHNR, CDR2 FQNEAQ (reference sequence). Deletions cut 7 bases from V and 1 base from J, with 7 bases between. This CDR3 has 12 amino acids. The CDR3 spells CASTLPNTEAFF. The CDR3 coding sequence is TGTGCCAGCACTCTACCGAACACTGAAGCTTTCTTT.

This CDR3 is CASSVLAGSYEQYF. CDR3 bases: TGTGCCAGCAGTGTACTAGCGGGCTCCTACGAGCAGTACTTC. V and J are TRBV2 and TRBJ2-7; 9 bases agree with TRBD2. The CDR3 contains 14 residues. The germline gives CDR1 SNHLY, CDR2 FYNNEI. Losses at the gene ends were 4 bases for V and 0 bases for J; bases not matched to a gene: 1.

This clone came up many times. This chain uses TRBV7-9 with TRBJ2-7; 12 nucleotides line up with TRBD2. This CDR3 region has 17 residues. The ends lost 2 bases at V and 3 bases at J; junction bases unmatched: 8. Germline assignment: CDR1 SEHNR and CDR2 FQNEAQ (reference sequence). In nucleotides, the CDR3 is TGTGCCAGCAGCTTACGGCTAGCGGGAGGGCCGAGCTACGAGCAGTACTTC. Protein sequence: CASSLRLAGGPSYEQYF.

V is TRBV18 and J is TRBJ2-1; D not certain. This CDR3 region has 13 residues. The germline V and J ends were trimmed by 2 bases and 5 bases, with 7 bases remaining between them. Germline V CDR1 and CDR2: KGHSH, LQKENI. The CDR3 protein is CASSPGQNNEQFF. The CDR3 coding sequence is TGTGCCAGCTCACCAGGCCAGAACAATGAGCAGTTCTTC. The full variable domain, its missing parts supplied by reference TRBV18 and TRBJ2-1, is NAGVMQNPRHLVRRRGQEARLRCSPMKGHSHVYWYRQLPEEGLKFMVYLQKENIIDESGMPKERFSAEFPKEGPSILRIQQVVRGDSAAYFCASSPGQNNEQFFGPGTRLTVL.